These 26 T cell receptor beta chains came from one sample sequenced in a study of blood T cell repertoires in COVID-19 (dated by TCRdb to the early 2020s). Library generation was performed with the immunoSEQ multiplex PCR assay. Drawn from immuneACCESS, this table holds only the in-frame rearrangements with V and J called that TCRdb kept. Clones are partly lost; checked studies trace under half to an unresolved V gene and leave the rest unexplained. In this sample the table shows about 98,000 clones, 82% of which occur a single time. The top ten hold around 9.9% of the sample. Sequenced sample: peripheral blood. The origin of the receptors is an older man with active or convalescent COVID-19.

This clone was picked up a small number of times. The chain links TRBV19 to TRBJ1-5; 7 nucleotides align to TRBD1. Germline V gene lookup returns CDR1 LNHDA and CDR2 SQIVND (reference sequence). Unmatched junction bases numbered 8, after V lost 8 bases and J lost 4 bases. This CDR3 is 14 amino acids long. The chain's CDR3 is CASDRELRNQPQHF. The DNA for the CDR3 is TGTGCCAGTGACAGGGAATTGAGGAATCAGCCCCAGCATTTT. Complete variable domain (other parts from reference TRBV19 and TRBJ1-5): DGGITQSPKYLFRKEGQNVTLSCEQNLNHDAMYWYRQDPGQGLRLIYYSQIVNDFQKGDIAEGYSVSREKKESFPLTVTSAQKNPTAFYLCASDRELRNQPQHFGDGTRLSIL.

The chain links TRBV5-7 to TRBJ2-5, with D possibly TRBD2 on 6 matching bases. TRBV5-7 is flagged as an ORF with uncertain function. This CDR3 region has 11 residues. V shed 5 bases and J shed 9 bases, with 11 bases lying between them. CDR3 sequence reads: CASRGGVSQYF. CDR3 coding DNA: TGTGCCAGCAGGGGGGGTGTGTCCCAGTACTTC.

The chain links TRBV19 to TRBJ1-3, with a tentative D call TRBD1 (5 bases). CDR3 length: 15 amino acids. Germline V lookup: CDR1 LNHDA, CDR2 SQIVND (reference sequence). The V gene lost 6 bases and the J gene lost 0 bases, with 12 bases spanning the gap. CDR3 coding DNA: TGTGCCAGTAGAACAAAGGGGAACTCTGGAAACACCATATATTTT. Translation: CASRTKGNSGNTIYF.

The V and J genes are TRBV12-3 or TRBV12-4 and TRBJ1-4; no clear D. V lost 5 bases and J lost 3, with 7 bases in between. The CDR3 extends over 13 amino acids. CDR3 sequence (DNA): TGTGCCAGCAGTCTACGAGCTAATGAAAAACTGTTTTTT. Residues: CASSLRANEKLFF.

The chain is built from TRBV15 and TRBJ1-1; D call uncertain. The CDR3 has 13 residues. Trimming shortened V by 0 bases and J by 11 bases, and 13 bases separated the two germline ends. Per germline, CDR1 LNHNV and CDR2 YYDKDF (reference sequence). The CDR3 sequence: CATSRDVPAAAFF. The CDR3 DNA sequence: TGTGCCACCAGCAGAGATGTTCCGGCGGCGGCTTTCTTT.

CDR3 loop: CASSPPGVDTEAFF. The CDR3 DNA reads as TGTGCCAGCAGCCCCCCGGGGGTCGACACTGAAGCTTTCTTT. The rearrangement uses TRBV14 and TRBJ1-1; possibly TRBD1 for D (5 bases). In germline, CDR1 is SGHDN, CDR2 FVKESK. V lost 4 bases and J 3 bases, leaving 12 bases between the germline ends. The CDR3 consists of 14 residues.

The J gene is TRBJ1-1, the V gene TRBV15, with no clear D. This CDR3 spans 14 amino acids. Germline-derived CDR1 and CDR2 are LNHNV and YYDKDF (reference sequence). The V end was cut by 0 bases, the J end by 4 bases, with 9 bases between. The CDR3 DNA reads as TGTGCCACCAGCAGAGATGGGGAGGGCACTGAAGCTTTCTTT. Amino acid sequence: CATSRDGEGTEAFF.

The chain uses TRBV4-1 and TRBJ2-7; tentative D call: TRBD1 (6 bases). The ends were cut back, 3 bases at V and 3 bases at J, with 12 bases in the middle. This CDR3 spans 14 amino acids. Germline values: CDR1 MGHRA, CDR2 YSYEKL. CDR3 nucleotides: TGCGCCAGCAGCCAGTACCAAGGGGGCTACGAGCAGTACTTC. Its protein product is CASSQYQGGYEQYF.

The chain carries TRBV29-1 and TRBJ2-5; D remains unclear. V lost 1 base and J 0 bases, leaving 3 bases between the germline ends. Germline loops: CDR1 SQVTM, CDR2 ANQGSEA. The CDR3 totals 12 residues. The CDR3 spells CSVEGDQETQYF. The CDR3, as DNA: TGCAGCGTTGAAGGCGACCAAGAGACCCAGTACTTC.

The chain is built from TRBV7-8 and TRBJ2-7; the match to TRBD1 covers 7 bases. Germline-derived CDR1 and CDR2 are SGHVS and FQNEAQ. The CDR3 is 15 residues long. The V and J ends lost 4 bases and 1 base, in that order; junction bases with no gene match: 7. The CDR3 reads CASSSQGTASYEQYF. The CDR3 DNA sequence: TGTGCCAGCAGCTCCCAGGGGACAGCATCCTACGAGCAGTACTTC.

This chain links TRBV7-8 with TRBJ2-4, with D possibly being TRBD2 (6 bases). Germline CDR1 is SGHVS and CDR2 is FQNEAQ. V lost 0 bases and J 0 bases, leaving 9 bases between the germline ends. The CDR3 extends over 16 amino acids. The CDR3 spells CASSLARGLAKNIQYF. For the CDR3, the DNA is TGTGCCAGCAGCTTAGCGAGGGGACTAGCCAAAAACATTCAGTACTTC.

The rearrangement links TRBV10-3 to TRBJ1-2; 9 bases are a match to TRBD1. Trimming cost V 7 bases and J 7 bases; bases outside gene matches: 7. Germline V gives CDR1 ENHRY, CDR2 SYGVKD. The CDR3 totals 13 residues. The CDR3 DNA is TGTGCCATCACCCAACAACAGGGGGCTGGCTACACCTTC. It is translated as CAITQQQGAGYTF.

The chain links TRBV7-2 to TRBJ1-5; the D is unclear. This CDR3 is 15 amino acids long. Germline lookup yields CDR1 SGHTA and CDR2 FQGNSA. V lost 1 base and J 4 bases, leaving 11 bases between the germline ends. CDR3 coding DNA: TGTGCCAGCAGCTTAGGCGGGCTGCCGAATCAGCCCCAGCATTTT. Protein sequence: CASSLGGLPNQPQHF.

V is TRBV6-5 and J is TRBJ1-5, with D perhaps TRBD1 (5 bases). The CDR3 totals 14 residues. Germline V lookup: CDR1 MNHEY, CDR2 SVGAGI. With 4 bases removed from V and 3 bases from J, the gap between germline ends came to 10 bases. The CDR3 region is CASSLGHPNQPQHF. In DNA form, the CDR3 reads TGTGCCAGCAGTTTAGGACACCCCAATCAGCCCCAGCATTTT.

The CDR3 DNA reads as TGCGCCAGCAGCTTGGGGACAGGGCCCGGGGAGCTGTTTTTT. Amino acids: CASSLGTGPGELFF. The chain carries TRBV5-1 and TRBJ2-2, with 8 bases lining up with TRBD1. V was clipped by 0 bases and J by 6 bases; unmatched bases: 1. In germline, CDR1 is SGHRS, CDR2 YFSETQ. The CDR3 runs to 14 residues.

In this sample, this clone turned up once. This chain links TRBV5-1 with TRBJ2-2; the match to TRBD2 covers 10 bases. In germline, CDR1 is SGHRS, CDR2 YFSETQ. The V segment lost 3 bases and the J segment 2 bases; nucleotides outside the gene matches: 4. The CDR3 has 16 residues. This CDR3 is CASSSLAGGNTGELFF. The DNA of the CDR3 is TGCGCCAGCAGCTCCTTAGCGGGGGGAAACACCGGGGAGCTGTTTTTT.

The genes are TRBV7-9 and TRBJ2-7; 9 bases are shared with TRBD1. The germline CDR1 and CDR2 sequences are SEHNR and FQNEAQ (reference sequence). V lost 9 bases to trimming and J lost 4 bases; unmatched junction nucleotides: 13. The CDR3 contains 15 residues. The CDR3 DNA reads as TGTGCCAGTCAGAAACAGGGGGCAAATCTATACGAGCAGTACTTC. Protein: CASQKQGANLYEQYF.

The chain uses TRBV4-2 and TRBJ1-4; D gene unclear. V was shortened by 8 bases and J by 8 bases, with 15 bases between the two germline ends. The CDR3 length is 13 residues. Germline CDR1 and CDR2: LGHNA and YNFKEQ. The CDR3 sequence is CASSLGGYEKLFF. CDR3 coding DNA: TGTGCCAGCTCCCTTGGCGGTTACGAAAAACTGTTTTTT.

The chain combines TRBV15 with TRBJ1-5, with 8 bases lining up with TRBD1. The CDR3 length is 14 residues. V gave up 5 bases and J gave up 7 bases; unmatched junction bases: 7. Germline V gene sequence: CDR1 LNHNV, CDR2 YYDKDF (reference sequence). The CDR3 bases are TGTGCCACCAGCCTGACAGGGGTGAGCCAGCCCCAGCATTTT. The encoded protein is CATSLTGVSQPQHF.

The rearrangement uses TRBV11-3 and TRBJ1-1, with 9 bases identical to TRBD1. The CDR3 has 14 amino acids. Trimming took 6 bases from V and 4 from J; bases not matched to a gene: 6. CDR1 SGHNT and CDR2 YENEEA come from the germline V gene. DNA for the CDR3: TGTGCCAGCAGTTGGGTGACAGGGGGCACTGAAGCTTTCTTT. Its protein is CASSWVTGGTEAFF.

The J gene is TRBJ2-5, the V gene TRBV5-6; perhaps TRBD2 as D (5 bases). CDR3 length: 14 amino acids. Germline loops: CDR1 SGHDT, CDR2 YYEEEE. The V end was cut by 4 bases, the J end by 2 bases, with 12 bases between. CDR3 nucleotide sequence: TGTGCCAGCAGCCCCGGGGAGCTGCAAGAGACCCAGTACTTC. It codes for CASSPGELQETQYF. Complete variable domain (other parts from reference TRBV5-6 and TRBJ2-5): DAGVTQSPTHLIKTRGQQVTLRCSPKSGHDTVSWYQQALGQGPQFIFQYYEEEERQRGNFPDRFSGHQFPNYSSELNVNALLLGDSALYLCASSPGELQETQYFGPGTRLLVL.

The chain carries TRBV6-5 and TRBJ2-1; possibly TRBD2 for D (7 bases). Germline assignment: CDR1 MNHEY and CDR2 SVGAGI. V lost 6 bases and J lost 4, with 16 bases in between. The CDR3 is made up of 15 amino acids. The CDR3 spells CASRGTRGGYNEQFF. For the CDR3, the DNA is TGTGCCAGCAGAGGAACTAGGGGGGGGTACAATGAGCAGTTCTTC.

Only a few counts were recorded for this clone. The chain recombines TRBV10-1 with TRBJ2-3, with a weak D call TRBD1 (5 bases). This CDR3 region has 15 residues. Deletions cut 0 bases from V and 3 bases from J, with 10 bases between. CDR1 is WNHNN, CDR2 SYGVQD, per germline (reference sequence). DNA of the CDR3: TGCGCCAGCAGTGAGTCGAACCCAGGGACAGATACGCAGTATTTT. Its translation is CASSESNPGTDTQYF.

The chain joins TRBV12-3 or TRBV12-4 to TRBJ1-1; D is unclear. This CDR3 contains 13 residues. V was cut by 3 bases and J by 1 base, with 6 bases left in between. The CDR3 spells CASSFVRNTEAFF. As DNA, the CDR3 is TGTGCCAGCAGTTTCGTTCGGAACACTGAAGCTTTCTTT.

J is TRBJ2-2 and V is TRBV30; TRBD2 aligns across 7 bases. V lost 2 bases to trimming and J lost 5 bases; unmatched junction nucleotides: 5. This CDR3 has 14 amino acids. Germline assignment: CDR1 GTSNPN and CDR2 SVGIG (reference sequence). The CDR3 here is CAWSLPGGTGELFF. In nucleotides, the CDR3 is TGTGCCTGGAGTTTGCCGGGGGGTACCGGGGAGCTGTTTTTT.

The chain has TRBV15 and TRBJ2-7; a possible D gene is TRBD2 (5 bases). The CDR3 is 12 amino acids. V was clipped by 11 bases and J by 2 bases, with 13 bases between them. Germline-derived CDR1 and CDR2 are LNHNV and YYDKDF (reference sequence). CDR3 loop: CASPPRAYEQYF. The CDR3, as DNA: TGTGCCTCCCCCCCGAGGGCCTACGAGCAGTACTTC.